This entry describes one TCR beta chain. What it binds is unknown. The data belong to a study of memory CD4+ T cells and cytomegalovirus serostatus. Study details: Of the healthy Belgian adults, several were CMV seropositive and fewer than 30 seronegative.

Study-wide results and limits: CD4+ memory repertoires contained about two fifths of the 164 reported CMV TCRbeta sequences.

TCRdb keeps only in-frame clones here, not all; method: immunoSEQ multiplex PCR. The sample has fewer than 40,000 clones, approximately 79% seen once; the top ten hold roughly 5%. This CDR3 comprises 16 residues. V shed 5 bases and J 4 bases; nucleotides not matched to a gene: 8. In germline, CDR1 is SEHNR, CDR2 FQNEAQ (reference sequence). Single viable CD3+CD4+CD8-CD45RO+ cells were sorted as the memory CD4+ T cells. CMV serostatus came from serum IgG against pp150, pp28, p38, p52. The chain links TRBV7-9 to TRBJ2-1, with 10 positions matching TRBD2. The sequence was obtained from an adult in good health and CMV-seropositive. The sequencing input was memory CD4+ T cells from blood. This CDR3 reads CASSTPTSGSYNEQFF. CDR3 DNA: TGTGCCAGCAGCACTCCGACTAGCGGGTCATACAATGAGCAGTTCTTC.